This TCR beta chain was captured in a study of T-cell memory formation after mild COVID-19. Overall study results and limits: Day 37-peaking second-wave clones had unconfirmed SARS-CoV-2 specificity. Day 15 to 85 contractors were CD4/CD8 balanced; later expanders leaned CD4+.

5'RACE with constant-segment primers built TCRalpha and TCRbeta cDNA libraries with UMIs. A single record per CDR3 protein comes from TCRdb applying MiXCR to the 5' RACE reads. The table includes around 320,000 distinct CDR3 sequences, 14% detected once. Only a few counts were recorded for this clonotype. Its antigen is undetermined. There are 16 residues in the CDR3. V was cut by 4 bases and J by 0 bases, with 13 bases left in between. Germline assignment: CDR1 MNHEY and CDR2 SVGEGT. The sequenced material came from PBMCs or a T cell subset sorted from them (not recorded which). This receptor was identified in a man in his late teens or twenties who had mild COVID-19 (a few samples of this study predate the infection). Cell type and time point are not known. The rearrangement uses TRBV6-2 or TRBV6-3 and TRBJ2-1, with D tentatively TRBD2 (5 bases). The CDR3 sequence is CASSFFLGSSYNEQFF. In nucleotides, the CDR3 is TGTGCCAGCAGTTTTTTCTTAGGGAGCTCCTACAATGAGCAGTTCTTC.